The clone carrying this T cell receptor (beta chain) was counted a few times. This specimen comes from a study of cytomegalovirus exposure and HLA in healthy donors. A multiplex PCR was run with 60 Vbeta primers and 13 Jbeta primers. Original data processing: Later analysis identified tens of millions of unique TCR beta chains, some 10 million shared. The assay was immunoSEQ multiplex PCR, and TCRdb's table has in-frame clones only and misses some. V, J and clone size derive from that table, while D and trimming were established from the DNA sequence. The sample records some 130,000 clones, 80% being singletons. The germline gives CDR1 MNHEY, CDR2 SVGAGI. V dropped 6 bases and J dropped 2 bases, with 11 bases sitting between them. CDR3 length: 14 amino acids.

The clonotype was recovered from a man between 25 and 39 years old in good health. The chain recombines TRBV6-5 with TRBJ1-5; D uncertain. The material sequenced was PBMCs. Here the CDR3 DNA reads TGTGCCAGCAGGCCCGTGGGCCGCAATCAGCCCCAGCATTTT. Amino acid sequence: CASRPVGRNQPQHF.